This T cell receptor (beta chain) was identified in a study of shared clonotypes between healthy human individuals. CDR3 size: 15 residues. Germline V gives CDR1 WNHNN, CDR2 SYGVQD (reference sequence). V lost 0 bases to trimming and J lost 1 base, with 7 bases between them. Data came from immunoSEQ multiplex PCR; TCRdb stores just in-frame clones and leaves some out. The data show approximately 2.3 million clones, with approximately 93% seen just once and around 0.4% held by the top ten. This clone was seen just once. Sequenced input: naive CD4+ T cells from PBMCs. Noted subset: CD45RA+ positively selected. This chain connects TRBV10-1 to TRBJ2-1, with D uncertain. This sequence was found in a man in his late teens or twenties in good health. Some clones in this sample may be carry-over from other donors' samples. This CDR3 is CASSESRKSYNEQFF. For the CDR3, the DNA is TGCGCCAGCAGTGAGTCGCGAAAGTCCTACAATGAGCAGTTCTTC.